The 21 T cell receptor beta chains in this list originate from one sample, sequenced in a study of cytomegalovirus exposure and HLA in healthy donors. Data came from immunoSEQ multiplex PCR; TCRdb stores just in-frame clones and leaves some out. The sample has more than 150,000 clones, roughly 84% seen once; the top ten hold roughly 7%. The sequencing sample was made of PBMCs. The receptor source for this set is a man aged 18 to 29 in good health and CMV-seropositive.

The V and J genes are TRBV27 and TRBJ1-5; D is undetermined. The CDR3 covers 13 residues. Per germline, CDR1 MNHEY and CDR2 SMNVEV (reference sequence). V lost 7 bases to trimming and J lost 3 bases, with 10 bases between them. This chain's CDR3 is CASTHSINQPQHF. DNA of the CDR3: TGTGCCAGCACCCATTCTATCAATCAGCCCCAGCATTTT.

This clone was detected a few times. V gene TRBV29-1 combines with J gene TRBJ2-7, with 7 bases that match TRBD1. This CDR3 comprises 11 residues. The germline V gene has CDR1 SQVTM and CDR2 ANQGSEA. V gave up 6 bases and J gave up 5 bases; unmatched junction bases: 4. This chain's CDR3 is CSVETGNEQYF. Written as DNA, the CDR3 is TGCAGCGTAGAGACAGGGAACGAGCAGTACTTC.

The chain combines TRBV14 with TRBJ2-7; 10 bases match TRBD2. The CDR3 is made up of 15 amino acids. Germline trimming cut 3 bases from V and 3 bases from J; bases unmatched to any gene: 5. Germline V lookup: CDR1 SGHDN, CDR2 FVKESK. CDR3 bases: TGTGCCAGCAGCCATCCTAGCGGGGGAAACTACGAGCAGTACTTC. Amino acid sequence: CASSHPSGGNYEQYF.

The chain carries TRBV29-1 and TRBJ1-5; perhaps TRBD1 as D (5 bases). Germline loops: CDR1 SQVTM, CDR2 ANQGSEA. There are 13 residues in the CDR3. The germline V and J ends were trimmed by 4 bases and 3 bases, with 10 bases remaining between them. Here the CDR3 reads CSVGQGINQPQHF. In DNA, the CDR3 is TGCAGCGTTGGGCAGGGTATCAATCAGCCCCAGCATTTT.

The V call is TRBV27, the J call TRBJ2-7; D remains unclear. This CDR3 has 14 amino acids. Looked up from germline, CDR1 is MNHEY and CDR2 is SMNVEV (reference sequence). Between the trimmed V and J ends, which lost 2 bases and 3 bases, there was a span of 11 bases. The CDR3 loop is CASSLTAIGYEQYF. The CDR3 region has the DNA TGTGCCAGCAGTTTAACTGCCATTGGCTACGAGCAGTACTTC.

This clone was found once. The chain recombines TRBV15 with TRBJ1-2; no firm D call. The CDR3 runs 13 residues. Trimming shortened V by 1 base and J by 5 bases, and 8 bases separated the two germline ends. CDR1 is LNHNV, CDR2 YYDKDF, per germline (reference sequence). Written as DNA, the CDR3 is TGTGCCACCAGCAGAGGTTCCGCGTATGGCTACACCTTC. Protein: CATSRGSAYGYTF.

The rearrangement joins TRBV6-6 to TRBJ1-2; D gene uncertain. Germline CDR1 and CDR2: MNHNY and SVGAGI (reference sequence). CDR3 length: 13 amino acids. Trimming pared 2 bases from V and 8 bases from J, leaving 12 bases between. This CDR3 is CASSYGEGGGYTF. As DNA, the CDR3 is TGTGCCAGCAGTTACGGTGAGGGAGGCGGCTACACCTTC.

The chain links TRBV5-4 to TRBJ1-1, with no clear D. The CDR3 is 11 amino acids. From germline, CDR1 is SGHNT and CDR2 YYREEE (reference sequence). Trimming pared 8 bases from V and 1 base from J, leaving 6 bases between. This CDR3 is CASSGNTEAFF. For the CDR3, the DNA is TGTGCCAGTTCGGGGAACACTGAAGCTTTCTTT.

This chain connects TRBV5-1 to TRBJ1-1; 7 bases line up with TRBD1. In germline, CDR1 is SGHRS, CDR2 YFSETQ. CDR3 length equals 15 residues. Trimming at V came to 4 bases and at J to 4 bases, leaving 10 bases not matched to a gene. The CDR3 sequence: CASSPNTGVGTEAFF. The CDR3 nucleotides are TGCGCCAGCAGCCCTAATACAGGGGTCGGCACTGAAGCTTTCTTT.

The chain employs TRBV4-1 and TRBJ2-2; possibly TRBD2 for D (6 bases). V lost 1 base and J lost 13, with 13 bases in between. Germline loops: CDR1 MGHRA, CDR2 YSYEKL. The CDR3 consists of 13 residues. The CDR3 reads CASSQGMVSGLFF. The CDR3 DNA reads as TGCGCCAGCAGCCAAGGGATGGTTAGCGGGCTGTTTTTT.

This chain's CDR3 is CASRPDRPLSGYTF. CDR3 sequence (DNA): TGTGCCAGCAGGCCGGACAGACCACTAAGTGGCTACACCTTC. The gene calls are TRBV6-5 and TRBJ1-2, with D tentatively TRBD1 (6 bases). Germline V gene lookup returns CDR1 MNHEY and CDR2 SVGAGI. The CDR3 spans 14 residues. The ends were cut back, 6 bases at V and 7 bases at J, with 18 bases in the middle.

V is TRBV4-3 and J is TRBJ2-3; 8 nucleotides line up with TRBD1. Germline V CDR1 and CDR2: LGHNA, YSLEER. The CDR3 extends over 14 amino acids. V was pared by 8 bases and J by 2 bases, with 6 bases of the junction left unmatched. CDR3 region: CASGAGGPTDTQYF. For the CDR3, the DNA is TGCGCCAGCGGAGCAGGGGGCCCCACAGATACGCAGTATTTT.

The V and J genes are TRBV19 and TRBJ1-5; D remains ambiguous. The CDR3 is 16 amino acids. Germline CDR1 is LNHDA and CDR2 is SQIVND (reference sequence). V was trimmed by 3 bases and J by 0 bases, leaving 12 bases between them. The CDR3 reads CASSMRARNSNQPQHF. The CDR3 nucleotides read TGTGCCAGTAGTATGCGGGCACGAAATAGCAATCAGCCCCAGCATTTT.

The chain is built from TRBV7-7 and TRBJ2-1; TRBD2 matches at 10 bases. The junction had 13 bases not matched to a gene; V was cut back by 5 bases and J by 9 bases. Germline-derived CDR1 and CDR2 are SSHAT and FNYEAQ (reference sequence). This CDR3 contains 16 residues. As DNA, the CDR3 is TGTGCCAGCAGCCGGAAGGGAGCGGGAGGGCCTGGTGAGCAGTTCTTC. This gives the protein CASSRKGAGGPGEQFF.

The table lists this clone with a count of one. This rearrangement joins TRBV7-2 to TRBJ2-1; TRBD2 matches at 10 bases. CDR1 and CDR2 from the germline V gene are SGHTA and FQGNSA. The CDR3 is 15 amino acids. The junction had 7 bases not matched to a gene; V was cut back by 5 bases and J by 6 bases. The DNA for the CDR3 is TGTGCCAGCAGCATGAGGGCTAGCGGGGGCAATGAGCAGTTCTTC. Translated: CASSMRASGGNEQFF. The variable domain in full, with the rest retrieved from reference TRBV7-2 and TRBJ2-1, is GAGVSQSPSNKVTEKGKDVELRCDPISGHTALYWYRQSLGQGLEFLIYFQGNSAPDKSGLPSDRFSAERTGGSVSTLTIQRTQQEDSAVYLCASSMRASGGNEQFFGPGTRLTVL.

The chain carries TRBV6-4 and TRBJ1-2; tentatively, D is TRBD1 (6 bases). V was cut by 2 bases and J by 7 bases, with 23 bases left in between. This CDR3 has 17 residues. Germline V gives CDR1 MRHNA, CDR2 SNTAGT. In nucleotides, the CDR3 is TGTGCCAGCAGTGACCCTATCTTCGACAGGTCCTTTGGTGGCTACACCTTC. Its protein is CASSDPIFDRSFGGYTF.

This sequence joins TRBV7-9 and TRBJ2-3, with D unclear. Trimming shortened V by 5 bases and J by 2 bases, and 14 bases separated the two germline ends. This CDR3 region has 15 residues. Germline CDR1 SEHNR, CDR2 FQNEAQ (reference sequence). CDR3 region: CASSQRLTSTDTQYF. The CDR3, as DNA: TGTGCCAGCAGCCAGAGACTTACCTCCACAGATACGCAGTATTTT.

The CDR3 sequence is CASSSVGANVLTF. The CDR3 DNA sequence: TGTGCCAGCAGTTCCGTTGGGGCCAACGTCCTGACTTTC. The chain employs TRBV6-5 and TRBJ2-6; D unclear. The CDR3 extends over 13 amino acids. V was cut by 4 bases and J by 3 bases, with 4 bases left in between. Germline CDR1 MNHEY, CDR2 SVGAGI.

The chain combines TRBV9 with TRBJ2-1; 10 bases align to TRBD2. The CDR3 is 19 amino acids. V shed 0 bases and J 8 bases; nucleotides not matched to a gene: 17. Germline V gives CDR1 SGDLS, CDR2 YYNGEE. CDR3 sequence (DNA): TGTGCCAGCAGCGTAGTCTTAGCGGGAGGCCCTAAGACGGTGGATGAGCAGTTCTTC. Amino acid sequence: CASSVVLAGGPKTVDEQFF.

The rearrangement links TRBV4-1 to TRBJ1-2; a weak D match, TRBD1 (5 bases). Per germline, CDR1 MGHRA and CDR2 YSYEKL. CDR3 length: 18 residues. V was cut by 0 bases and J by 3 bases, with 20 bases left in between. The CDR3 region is CASSQEVSPGHSDYGYTF. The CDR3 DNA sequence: TGCGCCAGCAGCCAAGAAGTTTCCCCCGGACATTCCGACTATGGCTACACCTTC.

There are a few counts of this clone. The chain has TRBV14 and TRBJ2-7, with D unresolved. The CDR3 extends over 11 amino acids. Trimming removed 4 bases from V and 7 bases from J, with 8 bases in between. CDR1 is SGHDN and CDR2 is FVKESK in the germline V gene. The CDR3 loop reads CASSRAREQYF. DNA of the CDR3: TGTGCCAGCAGCCGCGCGAGGGAGCAGTACTTC.